The 10 T cell receptor beta chains below were found in one sample sequenced in a study of cytomegalovirus exposure and HLA in healthy donors. It was with 60 Vbeta and 13 Jbeta primers that the PCR ran. Using immunoSEQ multiplex PCR, the repertoire was profiled, and TCRdb retains in-frame clones only, with some absent. This sample has approximately 160,000 clones; roughly four fifths occur once, and the top ten carry less than 1.2%. Sequenced input: PBMCs. Source of these receptors: a woman between 40 and 50 years old in good health and CMV-seronegative.

The chain carries TRBV14 and TRBJ2-5; 14 bases are shared with TRBD2. Germline V CDR1 and CDR2: SGHDN, FVKESK. V was pared by 6 bases and J by 5 bases, with 11 bases of the junction left unmatched. The CDR3 contains 17 residues. The CDR3 nucleotides read TGTGCCAGCAGTTCCGGGACTAGCGGGAGATGGCGGGAGACCCAGTACTTC. Translation gives CASSSGTSGRWRETQYF.

The chain carries TRBV19 and TRBJ2-1; D is possibly TRBD2 (5 bases). V lost 6 bases to trimming and J lost 4 bases, with 16 bases between them. Germline CDR1 is LNHDA and CDR2 is SQIVND (reference sequence). The CDR3 runs 15 residues. The CDR3 region is CASSLRGGLYNEQFF. In DNA form, the CDR3 reads TGTGCCAGTAGCCTCCGTGGCGGGTTGTACAATGAGCAGTTCTTC. Drawing the rest from reference TRBV19 and TRBJ2-1, the complete variable domain is DGGITQSPKYLFRKEGQNVTLSCEQNLNHDAMYWYRQDPGQGLRLIYYSQIVNDFQKGDIAEGYSVSREKKESFPLTVTSAQKNPTAFYLCASSLRGGLYNEQFFGPGTRLTVL.

The V and J genes are TRBV5-1 and TRBJ2-1; 14 nucleotides match TRBD2. Germline CDR1 and CDR2: SGHRS and YFSETQ. Trimming at V came to 4 bases and at J to 9 bases, leaving 3 bases not matched to a gene. The CDR3 length is 14 residues. The CDR3 DNA reads TGCGCCAGCAGCCGAGGACTAGCGGGAGGTGAGCAGTTCTTC. Protein sequence: CASSRGLAGGEQFF.

This sequence joins TRBV19 and TRBJ2-1; possibly TRBD2 for D (5 bases). V lost 6 bases to trimming and J lost 8 bases, with 17 bases between them. The CDR3 spans 14 residues. Germline-derived CDR1 and CDR2 are LNHDA and SQIVND (reference sequence). The CDR3 spells CASSRSEGLHEQFF. DNA of the CDR3: TGTGCCAGTAGCAGAAGCGAAGGACTTCATGAGCAGTTCTTC.

This chain uses TRBV9 with TRBJ2-1; D may be TRBD2 (5 bases). The CDR3 runs 15 residues. The V end lost 0 bases, the J end lost 5 bases, and 12 bases lay between the germline ends. The V gene's germline CDR1 is SGDLS and CDR2 YYNGEE. For the CDR3, the DNA is TGTGCCAGCAGCGTAGCGTGGCTAGCCGACAATGAGCAGTTCTTC. It yields the protein CASSVAWLADNEQFF.

V gene TRBV30 combines with J gene TRBJ1-1; D might be TRBD1 (5 bases). CDR3 size: 13 residues. Per germline, CDR1 GTSNPN and CDR2 SVGIG (reference sequence). Trimming stripped 7 bases from V and 2 bases from J, with 14 bases between. The CDR3 bases are TGTGCCTACGACACGACAGTCAACACTGAAGCTTTCTTT. Its translation is CAYDTTVNTEAFF.

The V gene is TRBV30, the J gene TRBJ2-6; 8 nucleotides align to TRBD1. The V gene's germline CDR1 is GTSNPN and CDR2 SVGIG (reference sequence). V lost 4 bases, J lost 3 bases, and 8 bases stayed unmatched. CDR3 length equals 16 residues. The CDR3 sequence is CAWNLGQGDGANVLTF. The DNA of the CDR3 is TGTGCCTGGAATCTCGGACAGGGTGATGGGGCCAACGTCCTGACTTTC.

V and J are TRBV28 and TRBJ2-5; weak D call: TRBD2 (6 bases). Trimming pared 3 bases from V and 5 bases from J, leaving 13 bases between. Germline CDR1 is MDHEN and CDR2 is SYDVKM. This CDR3 has 14 amino acids. As DNA, the CDR3 is TGTGCCAGCAGTTTGGAGGGTTCAAGGGAGACCCAGTACTTC. Its translation: CASSLEGSRETQYF.

V usage is TRBV27 and J usage is TRBJ2-5; a possible D gene is TRBD2 (5 bases). CDR1 and CDR2 (germline): MNHEY, SMNVEV (reference sequence). This CDR3 has 18 amino acids. Trimming removed 0 bases from V and 4 bases from J, with 21 bases in between. Here the CDR3 DNA reads TGTGCCAGCAGTTTATCGAACCCCTCACTAGTCGGCACAGAGACCCAGTACTTC. Protein: CASSLSNPSLVGTETQYF.

The V and J genes are TRBV5-1 and TRBJ2-2; D remains ambiguous. Trimming took 0 bases from V and 4 from J, leaving 13 bases between them. This CDR3 region has 16 residues. Germline CDR1 SGHRS, CDR2 YFSETQ. The DNA for the CDR3 is TGCGCCAGCAGCTTGGGTGCAGGCTCAGCCACCGGGGAGCTGTTTTTT. Translated, it gives CASSLGAGSATGELFF.